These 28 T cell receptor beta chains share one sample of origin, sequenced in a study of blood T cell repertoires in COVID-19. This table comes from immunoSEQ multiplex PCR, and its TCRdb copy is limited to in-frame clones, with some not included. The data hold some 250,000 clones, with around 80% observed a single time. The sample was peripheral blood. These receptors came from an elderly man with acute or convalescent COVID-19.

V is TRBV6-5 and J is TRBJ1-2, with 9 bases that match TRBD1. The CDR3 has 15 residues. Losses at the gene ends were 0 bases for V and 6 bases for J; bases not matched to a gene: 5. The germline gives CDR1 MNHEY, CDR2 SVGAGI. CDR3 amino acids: CASSYSTGGVDGYTF. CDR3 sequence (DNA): TGTGCCAGCAGTTACTCGACAGGGGGTGTAGATGGCTACACCTTC.

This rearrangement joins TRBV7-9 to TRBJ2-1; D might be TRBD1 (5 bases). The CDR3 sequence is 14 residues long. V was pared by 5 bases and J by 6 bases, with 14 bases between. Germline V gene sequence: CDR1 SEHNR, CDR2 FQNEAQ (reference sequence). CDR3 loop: CASSAIRGRNEQFF. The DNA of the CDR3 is TGTGCCAGCAGCGCTATTAGGGGCCGCAATGAGCAGTTCTTC. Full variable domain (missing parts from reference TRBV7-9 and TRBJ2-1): DTGVSQNPRHKITKRGQNVTFRCDPISEHNRLYWYRQTLGQGPEFLTYFQNEAQLEKSRLLSDRFSAERPKGSFSTLEIQRTEQGDSAMYLCASSAIRGRNEQFFGPGTRLTVL.

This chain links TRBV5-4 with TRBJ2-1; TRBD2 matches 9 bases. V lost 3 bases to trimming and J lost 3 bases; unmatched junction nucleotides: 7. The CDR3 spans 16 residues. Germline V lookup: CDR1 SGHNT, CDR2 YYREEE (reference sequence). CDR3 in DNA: TGTGCCAGCAGCTCCGGGACTAGCCCAAACTACAATGAGCAGTTCTTC. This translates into CASSSGTSPNYNEQFF. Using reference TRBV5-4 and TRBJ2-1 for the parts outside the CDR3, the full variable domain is ETGVTQSPTHLIKTRGQQVTLRCSSQSGHNTVSWYQQALGQGPQFIFQYYREEENGRGNFPPRFSGLQFPNYSSELNVNALELDDSALYLCASSSGTSPNYNEQFFGPGTRLTVL.

Written as DNA, the CDR3 is TGTGCCAGCAGTTCCCCGGGGGACAGGGGTGGGCTGTTTTTT. This translates into CASSSPGDRGGLFF. The V call is TRBV28, the J call TRBJ2-2, with 10 positions matching TRBD1. V lost 4 bases to trimming and J lost 13 bases; unmatched junction nucleotides: 9. The CDR3 contains 14 residues. Germline V gene data show CDR1 as MDHEN and CDR2 as SYDVKM.

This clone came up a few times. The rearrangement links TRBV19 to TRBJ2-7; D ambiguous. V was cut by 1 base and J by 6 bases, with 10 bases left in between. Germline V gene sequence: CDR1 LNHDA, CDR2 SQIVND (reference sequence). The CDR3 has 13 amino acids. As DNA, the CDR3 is TGTGCCAGTAGTATAGTTCCGGGTAGCGAGCAGTACTTC. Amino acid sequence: CASSIVPGSEQYF.

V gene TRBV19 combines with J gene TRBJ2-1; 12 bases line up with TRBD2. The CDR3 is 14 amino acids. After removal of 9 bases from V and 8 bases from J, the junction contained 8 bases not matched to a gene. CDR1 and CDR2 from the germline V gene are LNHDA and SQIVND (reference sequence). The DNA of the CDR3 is TGTGCCAGCCGGACTAGCGGGGACCGTGATGAGCAGTTCTTC. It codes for CASRTSGDRDEQFF.

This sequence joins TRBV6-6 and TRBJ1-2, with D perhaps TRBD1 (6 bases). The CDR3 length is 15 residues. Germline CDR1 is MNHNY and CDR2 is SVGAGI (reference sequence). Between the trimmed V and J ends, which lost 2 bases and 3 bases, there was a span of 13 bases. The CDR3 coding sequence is TGTGCCAGCAGTTACGGGCGGGGGGCAGACTATGGCTACACCTTC. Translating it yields CASSYGRGADYGYTF.

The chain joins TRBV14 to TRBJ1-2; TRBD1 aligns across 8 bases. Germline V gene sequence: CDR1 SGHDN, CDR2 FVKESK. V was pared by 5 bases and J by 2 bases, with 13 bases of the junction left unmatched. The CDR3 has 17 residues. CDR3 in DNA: TGTGCCAGCAGCTCGCGACAGGGGAATACAGGGAACTATGGCTACACCTTC. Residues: CASSSRQGNTGNYGYTF.

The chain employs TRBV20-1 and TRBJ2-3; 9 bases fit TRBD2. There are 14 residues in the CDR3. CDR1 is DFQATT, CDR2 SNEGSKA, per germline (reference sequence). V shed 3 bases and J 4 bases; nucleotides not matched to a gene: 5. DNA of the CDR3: TGCAGTGCTAGTTATGCGGGAGGGCCAGATACGCAGTATTTT. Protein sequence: CSASYAGGPDTQYF.

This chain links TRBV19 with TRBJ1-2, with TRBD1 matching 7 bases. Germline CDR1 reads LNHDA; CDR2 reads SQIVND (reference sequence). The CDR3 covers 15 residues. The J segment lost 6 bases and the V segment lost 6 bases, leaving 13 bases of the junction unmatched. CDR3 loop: CASSANRDRIHGYTF. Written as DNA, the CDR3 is TGTGCCAGTAGCGCTAATAGGGACAGAATTCATGGCTACACCTTC.

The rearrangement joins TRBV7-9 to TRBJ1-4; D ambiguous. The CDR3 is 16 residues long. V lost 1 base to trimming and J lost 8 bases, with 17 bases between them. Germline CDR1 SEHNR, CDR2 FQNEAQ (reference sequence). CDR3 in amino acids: CASSLGGGSGYEKLFF. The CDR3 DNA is TGTGCCAGCAGCTTAGGTGGCGGGTCGGGATACGAAAAACTGTTTTTT. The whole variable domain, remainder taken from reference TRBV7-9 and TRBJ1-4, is DTGVSQNPRHKITKRGQNVTFRCDPISEHNRLYWYRQTLGQGPEFLTYFQNEAQLEKSRLLSDRFSAERPKGSFSTLEIQRTEQGDSAMYLCASSLGGGSGYEKLFFGSGTQLSVL.

CDR3 region: CASSFRGLSGNTIYF. Written as DNA, the CDR3 is TGTGCCAGCAGCTTCCGGGGACTCTCTGGAAACACCATATATTTT. The J gene is TRBJ1-3, the V gene TRBV5-8, with D perhaps TRBD1 (5 bases). Germline V gene lookup returns CDR1 SGHTS and CDR2 YDEGEE. The CDR3 has 15 residues. Trimming removed 2 bases from V and 0 bases from J, with 9 bases in between.

This CDR3 reads CASSVVGERVEEQFF. The CDR3 DNA follows: TGTGCCAGCAGCGTAGTAGGGGAGCGGGTTGAGGAGCAGTTCTTC. This chain joins TRBV9 and TRBJ2-1; tentatively, D is TRBD2 (6 bases). The CDR3 runs 15 residues. Per the germline V gene, CDR1 is SGDLS and CDR2 is YYNGEE. The V gene lost 0 bases and the J gene lost 10 bases, with 17 bases spanning the gap.

CDR3 bases: TGTGCCAGCAGTCCCCACAGGGGACAGGTTGGGCAGCCCCAGCATTTT. Encoded protein: CASSPHRGQVGQPQHF. V and J are TRBV27 and TRBJ1-5; 8 bases line up with TRBD1. The J segment lost 7 bases and the V segment lost 5 bases, leaving 13 bases of the junction unmatched. The CDR3 spans 16 residues. From germline, CDR1 is MNHEY and CDR2 SMNVEV (reference sequence).

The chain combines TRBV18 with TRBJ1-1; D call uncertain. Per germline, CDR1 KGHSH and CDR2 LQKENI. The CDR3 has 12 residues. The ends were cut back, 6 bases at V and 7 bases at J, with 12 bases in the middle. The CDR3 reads CASSTREGEAFF. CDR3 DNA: TGTGCCAGCTCGACGCGGGAGGGTGAAGCTTTCTTT.

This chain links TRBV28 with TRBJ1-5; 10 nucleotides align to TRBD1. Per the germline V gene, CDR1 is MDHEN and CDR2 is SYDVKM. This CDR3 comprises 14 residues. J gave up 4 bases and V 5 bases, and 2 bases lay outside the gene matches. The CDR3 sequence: CASSGGQGNQPQHF. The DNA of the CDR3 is TGTGCCAGCAGTGGGGGACAGGGGAATCAGCCCCAGCATTTT.

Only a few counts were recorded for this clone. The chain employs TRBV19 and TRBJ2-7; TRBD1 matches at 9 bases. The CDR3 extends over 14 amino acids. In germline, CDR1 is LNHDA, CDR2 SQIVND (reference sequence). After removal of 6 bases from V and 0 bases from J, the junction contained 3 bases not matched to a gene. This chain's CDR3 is CASRETGGSYEQYF. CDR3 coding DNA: TGTGCCAGTAGGGAGACAGGGGGCTCCTACGAGCAGTACTTC.

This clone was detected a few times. The CDR3 reads CASRVATGTYGEQYF. The CDR3 DNA is TGCGCCAGCAGGGTCGCAACAGGGACCTACGGCGAGCAGTACTTC. The V and J genes are TRBV5-1 and TRBJ2-7, with D possibly matching TRBD1 (6 bases). The germline V gene has CDR1 SGHRS and CDR2 YFSETQ. The CDR3 sequence is 15 residues long. The ends were cut back, 5 bases at V and 6 bases at J, with 21 bases in the middle.

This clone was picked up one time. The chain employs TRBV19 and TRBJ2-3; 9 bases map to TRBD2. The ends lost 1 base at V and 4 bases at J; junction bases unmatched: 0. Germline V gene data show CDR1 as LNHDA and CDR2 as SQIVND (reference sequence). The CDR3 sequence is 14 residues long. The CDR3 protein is CASSIGGRADTQYF. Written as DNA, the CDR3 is TGTGCCAGTAGTATAGGCGGGAGGGCAGATACGCAGTATTTT.

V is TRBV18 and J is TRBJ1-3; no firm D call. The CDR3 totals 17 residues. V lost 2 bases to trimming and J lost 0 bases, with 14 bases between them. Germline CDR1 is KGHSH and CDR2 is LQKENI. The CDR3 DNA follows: TGTGCCAGCTCACCAACCGGTACCGTTTCCTCTGGAAACACCATATATTTT. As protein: CASSPTGTVSSGNTIYF.

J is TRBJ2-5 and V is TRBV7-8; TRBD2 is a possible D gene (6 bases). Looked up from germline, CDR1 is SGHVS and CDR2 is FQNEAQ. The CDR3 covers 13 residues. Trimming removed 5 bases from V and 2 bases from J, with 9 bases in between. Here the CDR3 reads CASSGGRQETQYF. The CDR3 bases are TGTGCCAGCAGCGGGGGGAGGCAAGAGACCCAGTACTTC. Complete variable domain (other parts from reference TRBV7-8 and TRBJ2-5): GAGVSQSPRYKVAKRGQDVALRCDPISGHVSLFWYQQALGQGPEFLTYFQNEAQLDKSGLPSDRFFAERPEGSVSTLKIQRTQQEDSAVYLCASSGGRQETQYFGPGTRLLVL.

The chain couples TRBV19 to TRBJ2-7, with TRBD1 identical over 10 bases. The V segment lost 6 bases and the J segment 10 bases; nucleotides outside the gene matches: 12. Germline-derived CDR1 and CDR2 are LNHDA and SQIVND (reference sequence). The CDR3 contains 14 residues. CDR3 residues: CASSAVGQGIDQYF. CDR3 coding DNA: TGTGCCAGTAGCGCGGTGGGACAGGGGATAGACCAGTACTTC. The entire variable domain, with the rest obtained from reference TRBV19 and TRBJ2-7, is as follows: DGGITQSPKYLFRKEGQNVTLSCEQNLNHDAMYWYRQDPGQGLRLIYYSQIVNDFQKGDIAEGYSVSREKKESFPLTVTSAQKNPTAFYLCASSAVGQGIDQYFGPGTRLTVT.

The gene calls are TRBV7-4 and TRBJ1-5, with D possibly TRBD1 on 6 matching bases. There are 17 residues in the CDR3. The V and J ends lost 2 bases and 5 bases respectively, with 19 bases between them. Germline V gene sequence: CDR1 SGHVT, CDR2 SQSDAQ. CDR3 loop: CASSLWATGIDHQPQHF. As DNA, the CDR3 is TGTGCCAGCAGCTTATGGGCAACAGGGATCGATCATCAGCCCCAGCATTTT.

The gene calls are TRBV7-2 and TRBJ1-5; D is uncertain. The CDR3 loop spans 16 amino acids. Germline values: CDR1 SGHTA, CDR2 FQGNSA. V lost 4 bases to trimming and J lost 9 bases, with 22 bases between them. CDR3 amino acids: CASSSGSGIAALPQHF. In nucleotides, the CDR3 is TGTGCCAGCAGCTCCGGATCAGGAATTGCTGCTTTGCCCCAGCATTTT.

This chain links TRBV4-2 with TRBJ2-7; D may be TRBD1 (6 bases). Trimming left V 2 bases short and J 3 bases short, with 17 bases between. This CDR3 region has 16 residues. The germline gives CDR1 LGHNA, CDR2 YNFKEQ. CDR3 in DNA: TGTGCCAGCAGCCAAAGTTTAGGGCAGGGGTACTACGAGCAGTACTTC. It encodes CASSQSLGQGYYEQYF.

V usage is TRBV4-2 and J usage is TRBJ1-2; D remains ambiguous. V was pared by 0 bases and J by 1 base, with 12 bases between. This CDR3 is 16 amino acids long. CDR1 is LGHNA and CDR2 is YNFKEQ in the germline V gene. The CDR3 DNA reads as TGTGCCAGCAGCCAAGACCCCGCAACAAGTAACTATGGCTACACCTTC. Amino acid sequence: CASSQDPATSNYGYTF.

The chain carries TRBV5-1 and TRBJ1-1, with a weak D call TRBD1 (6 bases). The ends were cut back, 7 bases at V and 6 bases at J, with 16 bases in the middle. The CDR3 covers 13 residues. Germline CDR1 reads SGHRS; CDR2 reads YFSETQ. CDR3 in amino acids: CASSGDPTAEAFF. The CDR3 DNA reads TGCGCCAGCTCAGGGGACCCGACGGCTGAAGCTTTCTTT.

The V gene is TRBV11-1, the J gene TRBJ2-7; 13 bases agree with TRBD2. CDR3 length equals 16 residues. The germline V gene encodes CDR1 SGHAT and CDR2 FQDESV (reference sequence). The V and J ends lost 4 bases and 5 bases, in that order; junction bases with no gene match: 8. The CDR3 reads CASSWSGTSGMHEQYF. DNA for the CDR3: TGTGCCAGCAGCTGGTCCGGGACTAGCGGGATGCACGAGCAGTACTTC.